In this sample, the clone carrying this TCR beta chain turned up once. These data come from a study of blood T cell repertoires in COVID-19. Study information: Samples taken during acute and convalescent COVID-19 were collected in the United States, Italy and Spain. The cDNA or gDNA used as material had been derived from T cells, B-cell-depleted T cells, or PBMCs.

Germline loops: CDR1 ENHRY, CDR2 SYGVKD. CDR3 length equals 16 residues. V lost 3 bases and J lost 3; bases outside the gene matches: 5. As processed by the authors: By means of reference gene primer amplification, nucleated cell counts were estimated. The repertoire was sequenced with immunoSEQ multiplex PCR; TCRdb's copy has only in-frame clones and lacks some. V, J and clone size are those of that table, while D and trimming were read from the DNA. In the table there are about 50,000 clones, about 84% of which are singletons. The chain employs TRBV10-3 and TRBJ2-2; 9 bases are a match to TRBD2. The sample comprised peripheral blood. The source is a human donor in a cohort sampled during active COVID-19. CDR3: CAISERAGGDTGELFF. CDR3 nucleotides: TGTGCCATCAGTGAACGAGCGGGAGGCGACACCGGGGAGCTGTTTTTT.